A single T cell receptor (beta chain) is shown here with its context. Its antigen is currently unknown. TCRdb reworked the 5' RACE reads into one entry per CDR3 protein, no DNA. The sample features about 380,000 distinct CDR3 sequences, with approximately 2.8% in its top ten. The CDR3 totals 14 residues. Germline V lookup: CDR1 SEHNR, CDR2 FQNEAQ (reference sequence). This entry belongs to a study of monozygotic twins with inflammatory bowel disease. Study-level findings and limits: People with IBD had fewer clonotypes in common with others than healthy twins did, especially with disease activity.

Material for sequencing was blood. This sequence originates from a human donor with ulcerative colitis or Crohn's disease, or a healthy co-twin of an affected twin (not recorded which). This rearrangement joins TRBV7-9 to TRBJ1-2; TCRdb reports TRBD1, a call that lacks DNA to check it against. CDR3 sequence reads: CASSLRSAYYGYTF.